This TCR beta chain emerged from a study of tumor-infiltrating lymphocytes in oesophageal squamous cell carcinoma. This clonotype came up a few times. CDR3 length equals 13 residues. The germline CDR1 and CDR2 sequences are SGHVS and FNYEAQ. The V end was cut by 5 bases, the J end by 6 bases, with 10 bases between. TCRdb analysed the PCR reads with MiXCR anew, one entry per CDR3 protein. Among 10,000 to 15,000 distinct CDR3 sequences listed, approximately 50% were seen once. The chain is built from TRBV7-6 and TRBJ2-2, with unresolved D. This sequence was found in a male donor with esophageal squamous cell carcinoma. Sample: esophageal tumor tissue. This chain's CDR3 is CASSKRNPGELFF. For the CDR3, the DNA is TGTGCCAGCAGCAAACGGAATCCCGGGGAGCTGTTTTTT.